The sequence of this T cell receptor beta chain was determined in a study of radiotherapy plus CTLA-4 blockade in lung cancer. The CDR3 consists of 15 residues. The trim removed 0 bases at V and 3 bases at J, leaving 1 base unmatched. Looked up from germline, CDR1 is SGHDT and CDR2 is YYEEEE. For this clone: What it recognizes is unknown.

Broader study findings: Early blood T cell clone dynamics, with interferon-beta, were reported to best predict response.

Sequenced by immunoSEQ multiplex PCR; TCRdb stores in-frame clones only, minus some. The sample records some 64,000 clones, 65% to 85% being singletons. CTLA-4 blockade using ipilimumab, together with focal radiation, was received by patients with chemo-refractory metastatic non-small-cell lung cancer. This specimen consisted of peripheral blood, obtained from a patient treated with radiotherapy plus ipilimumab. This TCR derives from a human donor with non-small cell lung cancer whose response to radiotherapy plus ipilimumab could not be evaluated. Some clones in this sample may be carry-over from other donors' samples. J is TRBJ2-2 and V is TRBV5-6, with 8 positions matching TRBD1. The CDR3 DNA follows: TGTGCCAGCAGCTTGGCAGGGGGCTACACCGGGGAGCTGTTTTTT. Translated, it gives CASSLAGGYTGELFF.